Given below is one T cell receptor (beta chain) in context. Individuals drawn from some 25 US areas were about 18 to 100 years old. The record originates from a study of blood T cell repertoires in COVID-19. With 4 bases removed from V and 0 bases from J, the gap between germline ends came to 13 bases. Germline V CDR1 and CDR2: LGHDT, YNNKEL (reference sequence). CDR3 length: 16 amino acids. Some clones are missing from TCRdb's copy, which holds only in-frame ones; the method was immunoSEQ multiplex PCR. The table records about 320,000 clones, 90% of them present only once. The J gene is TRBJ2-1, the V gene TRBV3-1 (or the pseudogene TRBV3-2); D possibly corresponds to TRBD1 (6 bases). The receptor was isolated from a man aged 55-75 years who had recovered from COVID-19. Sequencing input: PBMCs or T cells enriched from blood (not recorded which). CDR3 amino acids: CASSRRGGVSYNEQFF. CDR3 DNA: TGTGCCAGCAGCCGCAGGGGCGGCGTCTCCTACAATGAGCAGTTCTTC.